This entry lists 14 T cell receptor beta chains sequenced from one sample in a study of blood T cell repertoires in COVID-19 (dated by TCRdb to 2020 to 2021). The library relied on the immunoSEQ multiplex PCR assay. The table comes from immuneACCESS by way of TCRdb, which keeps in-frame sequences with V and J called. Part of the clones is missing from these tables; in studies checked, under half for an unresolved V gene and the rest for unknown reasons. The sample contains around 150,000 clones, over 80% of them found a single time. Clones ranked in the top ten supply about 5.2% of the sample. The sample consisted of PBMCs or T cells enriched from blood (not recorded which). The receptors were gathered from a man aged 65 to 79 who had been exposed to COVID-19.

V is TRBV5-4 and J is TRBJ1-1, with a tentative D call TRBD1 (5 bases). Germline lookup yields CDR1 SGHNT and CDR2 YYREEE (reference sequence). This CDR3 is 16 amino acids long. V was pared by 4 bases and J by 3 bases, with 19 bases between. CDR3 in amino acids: CASSRGGSGAYTEAFF. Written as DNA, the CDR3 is TGTGCCAGCAGCCGCGGGGGGAGTGGGGCCTACACTGAAGCTTTCTTT.

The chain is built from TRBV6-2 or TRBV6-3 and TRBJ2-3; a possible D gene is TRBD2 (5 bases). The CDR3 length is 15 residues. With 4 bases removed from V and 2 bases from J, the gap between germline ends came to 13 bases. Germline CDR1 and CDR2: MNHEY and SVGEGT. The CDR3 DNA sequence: TGTGCCAGCAGTTGGGCGGGCGTCCCCACAGATACGCAGTATTTT. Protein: CASSWAGVPTDTQYF.

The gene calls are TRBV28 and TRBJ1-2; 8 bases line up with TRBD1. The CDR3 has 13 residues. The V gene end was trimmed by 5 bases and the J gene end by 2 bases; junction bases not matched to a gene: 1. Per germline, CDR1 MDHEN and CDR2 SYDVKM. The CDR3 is CASSGDRNYGYTF. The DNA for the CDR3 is TGTGCCAGCAGTGGGGACAGGAACTATGGCTACACCTTC.

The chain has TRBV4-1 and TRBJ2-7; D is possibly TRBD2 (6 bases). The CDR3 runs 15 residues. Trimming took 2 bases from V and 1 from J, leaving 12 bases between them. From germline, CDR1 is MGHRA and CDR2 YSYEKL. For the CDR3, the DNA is TGCGCCAGCAGCCAACGACTAGGAGGATCCTACGAGCAGTACTTC. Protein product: CASSQRLGGSYEQYF.

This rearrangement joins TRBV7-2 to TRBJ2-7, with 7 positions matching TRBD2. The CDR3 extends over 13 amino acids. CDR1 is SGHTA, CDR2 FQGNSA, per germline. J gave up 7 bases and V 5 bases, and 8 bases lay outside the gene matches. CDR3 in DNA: TGTGCCAGCAGCCCGGGACTACGGGTGGAGCAGTACTTC. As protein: CASSPGLRVEQYF.

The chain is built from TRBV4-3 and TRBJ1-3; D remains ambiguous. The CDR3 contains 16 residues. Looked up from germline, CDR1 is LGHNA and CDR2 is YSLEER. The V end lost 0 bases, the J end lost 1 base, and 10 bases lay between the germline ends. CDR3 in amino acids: CASSQDRGVSGNTIYF. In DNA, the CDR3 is TGCGCCAGCAGCCAAGATCGCGGGGTTTCTGGAAACACCATATATTTT.

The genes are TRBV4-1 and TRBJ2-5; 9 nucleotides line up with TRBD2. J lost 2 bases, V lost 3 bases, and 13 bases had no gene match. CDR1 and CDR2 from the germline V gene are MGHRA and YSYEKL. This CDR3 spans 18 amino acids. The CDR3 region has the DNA TGCGCCAGCAGCCATCACATAAGACTAGCGGTAAGACAAGAGACCCAGTACTTC. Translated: CASSHHIRLAVRQETQYF.

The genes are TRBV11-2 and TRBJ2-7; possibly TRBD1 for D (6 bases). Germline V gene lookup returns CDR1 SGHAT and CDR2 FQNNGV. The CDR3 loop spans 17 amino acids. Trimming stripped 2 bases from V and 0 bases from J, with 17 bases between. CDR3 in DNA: TGTGCCAGCAGCTTAATCTCTATTGGCAGGGGCTCCTACGAGCAGTACTTC. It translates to CASSLISIGRGSYEQYF.

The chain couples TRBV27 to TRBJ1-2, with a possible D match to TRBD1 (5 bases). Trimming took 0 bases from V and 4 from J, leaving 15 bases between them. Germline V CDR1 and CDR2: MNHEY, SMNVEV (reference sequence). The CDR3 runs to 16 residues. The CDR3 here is CASSLSAGPSFYGYTF. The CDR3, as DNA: TGTGCCAGCAGTTTATCAGCGGGGCCCTCCTTCTATGGCTACACCTTC.

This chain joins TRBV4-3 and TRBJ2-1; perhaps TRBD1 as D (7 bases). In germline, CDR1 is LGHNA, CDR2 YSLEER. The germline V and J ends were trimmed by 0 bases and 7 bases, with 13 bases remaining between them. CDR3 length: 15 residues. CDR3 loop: CASSQDSAGGNEQFF. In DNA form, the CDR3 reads TGCGCCAGCAGCCAAGATTCGGCAGGGGGGAATGAGCAGTTCTTC.

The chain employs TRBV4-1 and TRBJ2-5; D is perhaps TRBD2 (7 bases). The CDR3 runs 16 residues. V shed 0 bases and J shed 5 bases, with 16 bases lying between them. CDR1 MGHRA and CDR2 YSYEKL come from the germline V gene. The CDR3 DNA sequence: TGCGCCAGCAGCCAAGAGGGGGCGGGGGTGATCGAGACCCAGTACTTC. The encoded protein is CASSQEGAGVIETQYF.

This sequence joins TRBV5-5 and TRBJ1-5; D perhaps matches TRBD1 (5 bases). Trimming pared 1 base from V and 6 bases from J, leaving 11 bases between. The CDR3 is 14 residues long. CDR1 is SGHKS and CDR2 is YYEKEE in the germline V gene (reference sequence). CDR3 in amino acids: CASSLWSGLQPQHF. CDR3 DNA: TGTGCCAGCAGCTTGTGGTCAGGGCTTCAGCCCCAGCATTTT.

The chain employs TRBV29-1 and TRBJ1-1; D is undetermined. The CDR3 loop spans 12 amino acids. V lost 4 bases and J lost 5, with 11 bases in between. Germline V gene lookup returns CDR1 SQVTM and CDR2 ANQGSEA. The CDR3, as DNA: TGCAGCGTTGGCCGGGAGGGTACTGAAGCTTTCTTT. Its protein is CSVGREGTEAFF.

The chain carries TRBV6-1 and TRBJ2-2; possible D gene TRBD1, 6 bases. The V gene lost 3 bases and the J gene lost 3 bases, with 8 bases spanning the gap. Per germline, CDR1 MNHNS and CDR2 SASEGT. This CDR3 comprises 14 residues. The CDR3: CASSDRQDTGELFF. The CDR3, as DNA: TGTGCCAGCAGTGACCGACAGGACACCGGGGAGCTGTTTTTT.